The 3 T cell receptor beta chains below all came from one sample that was sequenced in a study of shared clonotypes between healthy human individuals. Profiled with immunoSEQ multiplex PCR; TCRdb holds only in-frame clones, not every one. The sample consists of about 1,500,000 clones, over 95% of them appearing once. Sample: naive CD4+ T cells sorted from blood. Subset denoted: CD45RA+ positively selected. The receptors were gathered from a man aged 25-45 years in good health.

The rearrangement links TRBV19 to TRBJ1-4, with 9 bases that match TRBD1. The CDR3 is made up of 15 amino acids. Germline-derived CDR1 and CDR2 are LNHDA and SQIVND (reference sequence). V lost 6 bases, J lost 5 bases, and 7 bases stayed unmatched. CDR3 coding DNA: TGTGCCAGTAGGAATCTCGGACAGGGGAATGAAAAACTGTTTTTT. Protein: CASRNLGQGNEKLFF.

The rearrangement joins TRBV28 to TRBJ2-7, with D possibly being TRBD1 or TRBD2 (5 bases each). V lost 3 bases and J lost 4, with 19 bases in between. From germline, CDR1 is MDHEN and CDR2 SYDVKM. This CDR3 has 16 amino acids. This CDR3 is CASSFRTLQGWYEQYF. CDR3 in DNA: TGTGCCAGCAGTTTCAGGACTTTGCAGGGTTGGTACGAGCAGTACTTC.

V gene TRBV6-5 combines with J gene TRBJ1-2; D ambiguous. Germline-derived CDR1 and CDR2 are MNHEY and SVGAGI. The CDR3 totals 13 residues. V was shortened by 3 bases and J by 4 bases, with 9 bases between the two germline ends. Here the CDR3 reads CASSYNKAYGYTF. The CDR3 nucleotides read TGTGCCAGCAGTTATAATAAGGCCTATGGCTACACCTTC.